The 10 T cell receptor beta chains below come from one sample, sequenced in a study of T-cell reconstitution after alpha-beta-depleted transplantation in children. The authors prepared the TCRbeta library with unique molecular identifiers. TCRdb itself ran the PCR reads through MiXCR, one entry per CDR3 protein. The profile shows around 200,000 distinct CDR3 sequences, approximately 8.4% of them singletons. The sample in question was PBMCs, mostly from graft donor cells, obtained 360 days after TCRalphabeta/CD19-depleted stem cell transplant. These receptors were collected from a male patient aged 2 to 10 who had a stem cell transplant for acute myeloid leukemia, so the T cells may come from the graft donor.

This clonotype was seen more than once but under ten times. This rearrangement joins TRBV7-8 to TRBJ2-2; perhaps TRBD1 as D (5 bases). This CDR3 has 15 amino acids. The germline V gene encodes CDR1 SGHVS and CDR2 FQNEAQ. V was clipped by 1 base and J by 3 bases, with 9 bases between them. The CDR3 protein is CASSLEGRYTGELFF. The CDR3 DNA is TGTGCCAGCAGCTTAGAGGGGCGGTACACCGGGGAGCTGTTTTTT.

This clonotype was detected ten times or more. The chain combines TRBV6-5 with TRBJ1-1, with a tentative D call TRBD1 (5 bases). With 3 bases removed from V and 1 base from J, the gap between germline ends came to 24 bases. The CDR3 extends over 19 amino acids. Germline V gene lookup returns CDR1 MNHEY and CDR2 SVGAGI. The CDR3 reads CASSYSVPGPSTGNTEAFF. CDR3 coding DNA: TGTGCCAGCAGTTATTCCGTACCGGGACCTTCCACCGGGAACACTGAAGCTTTCTTT.

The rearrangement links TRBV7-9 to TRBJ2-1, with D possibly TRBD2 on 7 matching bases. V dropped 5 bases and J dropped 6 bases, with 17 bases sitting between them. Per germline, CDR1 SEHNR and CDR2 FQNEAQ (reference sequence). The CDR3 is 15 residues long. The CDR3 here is CASSPGLGGSNEQFF. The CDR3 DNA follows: TGTGCCAGCAGCCCAGGACTAGGGGGTAGCAATGAGCAGTTCTTC.

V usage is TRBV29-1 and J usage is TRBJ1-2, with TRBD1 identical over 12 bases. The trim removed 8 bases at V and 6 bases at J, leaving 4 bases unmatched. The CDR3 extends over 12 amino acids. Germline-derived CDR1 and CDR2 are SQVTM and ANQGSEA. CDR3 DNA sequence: TGCAGCACGGGACAGGGGGCGAATGGCTACACCTTC. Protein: CSTGQGANGYTF.

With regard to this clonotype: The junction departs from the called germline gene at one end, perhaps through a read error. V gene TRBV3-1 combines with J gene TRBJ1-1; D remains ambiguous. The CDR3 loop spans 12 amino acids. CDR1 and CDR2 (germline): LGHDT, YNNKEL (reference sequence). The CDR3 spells CATSIQVSEAFF. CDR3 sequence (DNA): TGTGCCACCTCCATCCAGGTCTCTGAGGCTTTCTTT.

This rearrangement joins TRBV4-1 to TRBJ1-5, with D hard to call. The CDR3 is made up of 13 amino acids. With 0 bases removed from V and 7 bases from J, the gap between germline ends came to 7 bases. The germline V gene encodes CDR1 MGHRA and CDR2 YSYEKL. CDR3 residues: CASSQELVQPQHF. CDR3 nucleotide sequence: TGCGCCAGCAGCCAAGAACTGGTCCAGCCCCAGCATTTT.

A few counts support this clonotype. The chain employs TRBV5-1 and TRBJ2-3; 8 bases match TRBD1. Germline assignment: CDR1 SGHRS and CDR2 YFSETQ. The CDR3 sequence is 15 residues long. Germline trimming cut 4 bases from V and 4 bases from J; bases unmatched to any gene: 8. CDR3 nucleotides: TGCGCCAGCAGCCTACAGGGGGACCACCCAGATACGCAGTATTTT. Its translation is CASSLQGDHPDTQYF.

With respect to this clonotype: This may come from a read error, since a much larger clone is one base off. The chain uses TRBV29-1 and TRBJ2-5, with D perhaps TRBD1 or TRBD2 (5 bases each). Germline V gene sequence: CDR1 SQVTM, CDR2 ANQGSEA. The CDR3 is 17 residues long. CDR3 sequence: CTTRSAIGAPYQETQYF. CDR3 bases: TGCACGACCCGTTCGGCTATCGGGGCACCGTACCAAGAGACCCAGTACTTC.

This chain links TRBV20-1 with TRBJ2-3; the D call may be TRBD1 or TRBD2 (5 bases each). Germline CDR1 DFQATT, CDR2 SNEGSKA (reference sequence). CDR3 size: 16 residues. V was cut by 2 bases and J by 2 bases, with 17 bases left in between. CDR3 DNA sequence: TGCAGTGCTAGACCCTCGGGGCGGTCTCTCACAGATACGCAGTATTTT. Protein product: CSARPSGRSLTDTQYF.

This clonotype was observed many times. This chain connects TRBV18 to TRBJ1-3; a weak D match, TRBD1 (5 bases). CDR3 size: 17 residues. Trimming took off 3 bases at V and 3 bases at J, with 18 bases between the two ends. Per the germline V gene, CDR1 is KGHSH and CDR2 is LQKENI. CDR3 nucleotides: TGTGCCAGCTCACCGATTGGGACCGCGGCGGGTGGAAACACCATATATTTT. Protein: CASSPIGTAAGGNTIYF. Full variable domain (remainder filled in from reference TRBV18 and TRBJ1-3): NAGVMQNPRHLVRRRGQEARLRCSPMKGHSHVYWYRQLPEEGLKFMVYLQKENIIDESGMPKERFSAEFPKEGPSILRIQQVVRGDSAAYFCASSPIGTAAGGNTIYFGEGSWLTVV.